The 2 T cell receptor beta chains reported below all come from one sample, sequenced in a study of cytomegalovirus exposure and HLA in healthy donors. PCR primers comprised 60 Vbeta and 13 Jbeta primers. The assay was immunoSEQ multiplex PCR, and TCRdb's table has in-frame clones only and misses some. Here the sample table reports approximately 100,000 clones. Material for sequencing was PBMCs. The receptors were sampled from a man aged 40-49 years in good health and CMV-seronegative.

The gene calls are TRBV2 and TRBJ1-5; possibly TRBD1 for D (5 bases). The germline V and J ends were trimmed by 10 bases and 0 bases, with 10 bases remaining between them. CDR1 and CDR2 from the germline V gene are SNHLY and FYNNEI. The CDR3 is 13 residues long. CDR3 region: CAIRGGSNQPQHF. The DNA of the CDR3 is TGTGCCATCCGGGGGGGTAGCAATCAGCCCCAGCATTTT.

The chain uses TRBV30 and TRBJ2-1; D remains unclear. V was clipped by 1 base and J by 10 bases, with 20 bases between them. This CDR3 has 15 residues. Germline-derived CDR1 and CDR2 are GTSNPN and SVGIG (reference sequence). This CDR3 reads CAWSAWSRVIKEQFF. In DNA form, the CDR3 reads TGTGCCTGGAGTGCCTGGAGTCGAGTTATAAAAGAGCAGTTCTTC.